This T cell receptor beta chain was sequenced in a study of OX40 agonist ivuxolimab in advanced cancers. Study-level results: Clones of CD4+ and CD8+ blood T cells grew by week 6 at doses of 0.1 to 3.0 mg/kg. Patients with a partial response at 0.1-3.0 mg/kg had among the lowest clonal expansion.

The method was immunoSEQ multiplex PCR; TCRdb's version includes in-frame clones alone and lacks a portion of them. The sample contains tens of thousands of clones, about four fifths of which appear only once. This clone was counted a single time. As yet, its antigen is unknown. The V end lost 4 bases, the J end lost 2 bases, and 6 bases lay between the germline ends. CDR1 SGHTA and CDR2 FQGNSA come from the germline V gene. The CDR3 extends over 13 amino acids. The TCR comes from an adult with an advanced solid tumor such as melanoma, head and neck, liver or kidney cancer. Source: CD4+ or CD8+ T cells sorted from blood, taken in a trial of the OX40 agonist ivuxolimab. The chain combines TRBV7-2 with TRBJ1-3; D not certain. For the CDR3, the DNA is TGTGCCAGCAGCTCGGTACCTGGAAACACCATATATTTT. This sequence encodes CASSSVPGNTIYF.